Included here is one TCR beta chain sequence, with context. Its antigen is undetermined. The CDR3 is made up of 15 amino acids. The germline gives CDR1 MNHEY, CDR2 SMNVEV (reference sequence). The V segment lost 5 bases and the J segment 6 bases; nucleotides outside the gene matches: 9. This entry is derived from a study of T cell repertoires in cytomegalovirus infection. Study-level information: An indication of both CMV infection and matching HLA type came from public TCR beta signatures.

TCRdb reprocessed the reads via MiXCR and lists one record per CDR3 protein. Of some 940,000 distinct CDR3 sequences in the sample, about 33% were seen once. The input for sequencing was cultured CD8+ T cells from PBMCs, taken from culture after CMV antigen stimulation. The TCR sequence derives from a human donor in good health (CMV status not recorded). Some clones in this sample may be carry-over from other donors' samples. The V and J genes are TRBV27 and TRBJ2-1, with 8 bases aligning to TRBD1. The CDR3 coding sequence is TGTGCCAGCAGTGCAGACAGGGGAGGTTCCAATGAGCAGTTCTTC. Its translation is CASSADRGGSNEQFF.